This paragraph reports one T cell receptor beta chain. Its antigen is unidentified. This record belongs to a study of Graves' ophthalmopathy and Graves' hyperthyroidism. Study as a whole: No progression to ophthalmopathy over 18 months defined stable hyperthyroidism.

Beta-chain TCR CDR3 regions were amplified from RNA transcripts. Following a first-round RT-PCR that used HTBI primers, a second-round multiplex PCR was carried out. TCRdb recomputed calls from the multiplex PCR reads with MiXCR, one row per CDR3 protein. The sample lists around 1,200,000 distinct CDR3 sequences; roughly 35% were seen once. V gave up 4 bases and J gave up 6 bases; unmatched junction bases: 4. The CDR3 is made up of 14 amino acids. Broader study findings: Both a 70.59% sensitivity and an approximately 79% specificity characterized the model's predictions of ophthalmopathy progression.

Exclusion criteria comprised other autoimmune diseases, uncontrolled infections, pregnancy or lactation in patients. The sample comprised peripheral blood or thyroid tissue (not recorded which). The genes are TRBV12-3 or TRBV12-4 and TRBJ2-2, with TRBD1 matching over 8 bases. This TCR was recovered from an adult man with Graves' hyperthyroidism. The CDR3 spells CASSSDREAGELFF. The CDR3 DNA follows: TGTGCCAGCAGTTCGGACAGGGAAGCCGGGGAGCTGTTTTTT.